This T cell receptor beta chain originates from a study of blood T cell repertoires in COVID-19. Clones were read by immunoSEQ multiplex PCR, and TCRdb kept only the in-frame ones, dropping some. In the table there are around 92,000 clones, around two thirds of which are singletons. Trimming cost V 5 bases and J 9 bases; bases outside gene matches: 11. The CDR3 is made up of 14 amino acids. Germline loops: CDR1 SGHVS, CDR2 FQNEAQ. Input material: peripheral blood. The sequence came from a man aged 65-85 years with COVID-19, enrolled during active disease. The chain recombines TRBV7-8 with TRBJ1-2; 8 nucleotides agree with TRBD1. This chain's CDR3 is CASSLGQGAMSYTF. The CDR3, as DNA: TGTGCCAGCAGCCTGGGCCAGGGGGCGATGAGCTACACCTTC.